These 5 T cell receptor beta chains originate from one sample sequenced in a study of response to subunit inactivated influenza vaccine. TCRdb processed the RT-PCR reads anew with MiXCR; each CDR3 protein has one entry. Of hundreds of thousands of distinct CDR3 sequences in the sample, about 25% are singletons; the top ten hold 1.5% to 2%. Sequenced material: CD4+ T cells sorted from PBMCs, taken roughly 5 days after vaccination. These receptor sequences come from a man aged 50 or older who received an inactivated influenza vaccine.

The chain couples TRBV20-1 to TRBJ2-1; the match to TRBD2 covers 11 bases. Germline V lookup: CDR1 DFQATT, CDR2 SNEGSKA (reference sequence). The CDR3 extends over 19 amino acids. CDR3 bases: TGCAGCGCTCCCGTAGCGGGGGGGCACCGAGGAGGGGGCAACAATGAGCAGTTCTTC. Protein product: CSAPVAGGHRGGGNNEQFF.

The rearrangement uses TRBV7-2 and TRBJ2-7; D possibly corresponds to TRBD1 (6 bases). Trimming cost V 5 bases and J 3 bases, with 14 bases left between them. The germline V gene has CDR1 SGHTA and CDR2 FQGNSA. This CDR3 region has 14 residues. The CDR3 protein is CASSPGHSFYEQYF. The CDR3 DNA reads as TGTGCCAGCAGCCCGGGACACTCATTCTACGAGCAGTACTTC.

The chain couples TRBV19 to TRBJ2-1; TRBD2 might be the D (5 bases). Germline loops: CDR1 LNHDA, CDR2 SQIVND (reference sequence). V lost 4 bases, J lost 7 bases, and 8 bases lay in between. This CDR3 region has 12 residues. The CDR3 nucleotides read TGTGCCAGTAGTACCAGACTAAATGAGCAGTTCTTC. Its translation is CASSTRLNEQFF.

The V and J genes are TRBV7-8 and TRBJ2-5; TRBD2 matches 10 bases. Unmatched junction bases numbered 10, after V lost 4 bases and J lost 5 bases. There are 16 residues in the CDR3. The germline CDR1 and CDR2 sequences are SGHVS and FQNEAQ. CDR3 amino acids: CASSSGRGLARETQYF. CDR3 nucleotides: TGTGCCAGCAGCTCGGGTCGGGGACTAGCGAGGGAGACCCAGTACTTC.

The rearrangement uses TRBV7-9 and TRBJ2-7, with 8 nucleotides matching TRBD1. Germline trimming cut 5 bases from V and 1 base from J; bases unmatched to any gene: 4. The V gene's germline CDR1 is SEHNR and CDR2 FQNEAQ (reference sequence). This CDR3 is 14 amino acids long. Written as DNA, the CDR3 is TGTGCCAGCAGCCACCGGGACAGGTCCTACGAGCAGTACTTC. Amino acids: CASSHRDRSYEQYF.